This T cell receptor beta chain derives from a study of early T cells in non-severe SARS-CoV-2 infection (dated by TCRdb to the early 2020s). In the study overall: TCR sequencing used bulk RNA from unsorted whole blood, so alpha and beta chains could not be paired.

To prepare the library, 5' RACE was applied. Sequencing took place on a NextSeq 500. In the TCR library protocol, unique molecular identifiers were attached to individual cDNA molecules to correct for PCR bias and sequencing error. Both TCR alpha and beta chains were sequenced, and tight co-correlation was observed between alpha and beta sequence abundances in each sample. The study's own analysis went as follows. V gene, J gene and CDR3 annotation of TCR sequences was performed with Decombinator V4. Expanded TCRs were defined as changing significantly between any two time points under a Poisson model with p below 0.0001. TCR abundances were normalised to the total number of TCRs sequenced in each sample and reported as counts per million. TRAV1-2 paired with TRAJ12, TRAJ20 or TRAJ33 defined MAIT TCRs, while TRAV10 paired with TRAJ18 defined iNKT TCRs. VDJdb, accessed on 1 November 2021, was searched for TCRs annotated for CMV, EBV and SARS-CoV-2, and TCRs annotated for more than one antigen were excluded. Using fastp trimming at Q25 and MiXCR clonotype assembly, TCRdb reanalyzed the public sequencing data and kept in-frame beta chains. Records with the same CDR3 protein are collapsed into one entry carrying the most frequent genes and DNA. TCRdb assigned the V and J calls; the authors' analysis was not used. The sample table contains some 60,000 distinct CDR3 sequences; only one count was recorded for more than 8.5% of them. The leading ten clones occupy roughly 15% of the sample.

Set within a cohort of healthcare workers in London, UK, this nested case-control study involved weekly PCR testing of nasopharyngeal swabs along with blood sampling. Healthcare workers were enrolled in the week of the UK lockdown, from 23 to 31 March 2020, and were followed every week for up to roughly 15 weeks. Overall study outcomes, separate from this receptor: Matching against VDJdb was skewed toward anti-spike CD8 responses, likely underestimated virus-specific expansions, and missed private and CD4 specificities.

This clonotype was observed many times. Its antigen specificity is not known. Base-call qualities are not available, and no considerably larger clone is one nucleotide away. The trim is 0 bases for V and 0 bases for J, with a gap of 3 bases between the germline ends. Sequences DFQATT (CDR1) and SNEGSKA (CDR2) are obtained from the germline V gene (reference sequence). From the cysteine through the phenylalanine, the CDR3 covers 13 amino acids. Only the CDR3 region is kept as DNA, spanning 39 bases read in frame from base 1. Sequenced input: whole blood. This clonotype was sampled from an adult who was a healthcare worker with PCR-confirmed SARS-CoV-2 infection or an uninfected control (not recorded which). The V and J genes are TRBV20-1 and TRBJ1-5; there is no confident call for the D gene. The DNA is TGCAGTGCTAGAGATCTTAGCAATCAGCCCCAGCATTTT. Its translation reads: CSARDLSNQPQHF.